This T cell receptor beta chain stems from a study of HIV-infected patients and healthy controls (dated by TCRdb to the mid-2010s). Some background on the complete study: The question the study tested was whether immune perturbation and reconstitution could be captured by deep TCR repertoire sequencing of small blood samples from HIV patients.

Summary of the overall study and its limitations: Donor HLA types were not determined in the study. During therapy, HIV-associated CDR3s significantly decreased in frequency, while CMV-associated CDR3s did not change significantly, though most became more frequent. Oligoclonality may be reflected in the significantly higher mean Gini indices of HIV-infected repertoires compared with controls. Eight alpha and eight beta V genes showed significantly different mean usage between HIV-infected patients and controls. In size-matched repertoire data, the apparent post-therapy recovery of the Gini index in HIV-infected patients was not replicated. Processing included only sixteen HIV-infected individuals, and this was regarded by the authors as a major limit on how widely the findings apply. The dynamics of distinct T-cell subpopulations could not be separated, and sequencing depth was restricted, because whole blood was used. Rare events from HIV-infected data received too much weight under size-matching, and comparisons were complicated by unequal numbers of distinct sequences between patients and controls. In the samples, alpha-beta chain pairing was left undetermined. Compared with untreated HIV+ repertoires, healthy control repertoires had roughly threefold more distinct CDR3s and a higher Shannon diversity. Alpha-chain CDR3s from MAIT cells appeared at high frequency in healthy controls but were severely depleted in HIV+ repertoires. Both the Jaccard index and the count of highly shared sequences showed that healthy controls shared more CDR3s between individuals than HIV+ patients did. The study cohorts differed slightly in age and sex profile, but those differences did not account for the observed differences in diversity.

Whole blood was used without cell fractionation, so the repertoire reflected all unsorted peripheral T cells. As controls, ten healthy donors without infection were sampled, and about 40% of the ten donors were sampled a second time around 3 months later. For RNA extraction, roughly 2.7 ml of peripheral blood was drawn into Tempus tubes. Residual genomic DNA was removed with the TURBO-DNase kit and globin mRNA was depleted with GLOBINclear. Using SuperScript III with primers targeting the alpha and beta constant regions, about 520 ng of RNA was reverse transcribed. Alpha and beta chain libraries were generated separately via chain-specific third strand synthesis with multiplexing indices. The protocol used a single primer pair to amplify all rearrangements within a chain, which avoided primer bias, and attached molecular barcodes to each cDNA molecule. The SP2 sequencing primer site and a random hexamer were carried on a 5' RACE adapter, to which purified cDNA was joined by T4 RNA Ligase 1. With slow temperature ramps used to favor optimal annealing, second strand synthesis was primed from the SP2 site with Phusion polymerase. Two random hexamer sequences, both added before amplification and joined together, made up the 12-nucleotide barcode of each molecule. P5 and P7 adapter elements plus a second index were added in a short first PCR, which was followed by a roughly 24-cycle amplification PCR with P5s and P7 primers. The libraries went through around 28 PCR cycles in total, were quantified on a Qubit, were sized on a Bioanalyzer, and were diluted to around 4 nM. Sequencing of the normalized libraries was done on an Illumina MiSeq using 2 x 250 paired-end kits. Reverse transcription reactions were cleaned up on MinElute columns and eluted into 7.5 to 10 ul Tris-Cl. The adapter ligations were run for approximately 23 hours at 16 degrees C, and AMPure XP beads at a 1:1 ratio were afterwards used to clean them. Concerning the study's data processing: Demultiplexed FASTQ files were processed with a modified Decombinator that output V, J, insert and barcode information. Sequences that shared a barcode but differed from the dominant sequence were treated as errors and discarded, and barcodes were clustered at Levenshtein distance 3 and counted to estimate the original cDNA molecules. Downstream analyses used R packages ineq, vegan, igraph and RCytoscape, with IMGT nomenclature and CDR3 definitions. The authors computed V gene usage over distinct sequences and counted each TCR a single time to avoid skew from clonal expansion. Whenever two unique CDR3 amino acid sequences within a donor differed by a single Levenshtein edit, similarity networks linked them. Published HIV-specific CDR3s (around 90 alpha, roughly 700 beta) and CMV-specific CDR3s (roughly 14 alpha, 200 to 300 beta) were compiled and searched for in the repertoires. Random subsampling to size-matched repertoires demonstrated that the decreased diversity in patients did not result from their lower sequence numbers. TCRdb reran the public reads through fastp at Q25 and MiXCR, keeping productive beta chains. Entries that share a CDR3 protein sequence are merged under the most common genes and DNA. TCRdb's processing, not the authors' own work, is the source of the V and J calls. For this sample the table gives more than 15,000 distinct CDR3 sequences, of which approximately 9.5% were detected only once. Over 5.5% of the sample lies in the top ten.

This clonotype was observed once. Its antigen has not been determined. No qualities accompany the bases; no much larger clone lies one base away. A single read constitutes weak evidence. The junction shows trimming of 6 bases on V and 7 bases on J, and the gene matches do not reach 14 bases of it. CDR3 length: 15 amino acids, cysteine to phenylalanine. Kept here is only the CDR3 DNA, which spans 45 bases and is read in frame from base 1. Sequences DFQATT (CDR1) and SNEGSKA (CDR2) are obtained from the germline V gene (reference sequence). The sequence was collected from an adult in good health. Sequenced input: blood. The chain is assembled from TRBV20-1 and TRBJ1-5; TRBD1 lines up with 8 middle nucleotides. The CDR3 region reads CSALDPGQARQPQHF. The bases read TGCAGTGCCCTTGACCCGGGACAGGCTCGGCAGCCCCAGCATTTT.